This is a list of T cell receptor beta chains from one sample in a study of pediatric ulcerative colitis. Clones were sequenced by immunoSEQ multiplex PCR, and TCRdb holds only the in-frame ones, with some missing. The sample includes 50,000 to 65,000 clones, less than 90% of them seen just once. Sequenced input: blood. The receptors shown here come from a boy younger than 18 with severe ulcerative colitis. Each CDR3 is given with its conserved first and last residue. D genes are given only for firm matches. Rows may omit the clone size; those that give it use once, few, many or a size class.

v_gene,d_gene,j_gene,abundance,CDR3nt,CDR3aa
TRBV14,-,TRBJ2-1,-,TGTGCCAGCAGCCCCCTGCCGTTTCTGTATGAGCAGTTCTTC,CASSPLPFLYEQFF
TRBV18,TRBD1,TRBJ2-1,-,TGTGCCAGCTCACCACCAAGGACAGGCGACAATGAGCAGTTCTTC,CASSPPRTGDNEQFF
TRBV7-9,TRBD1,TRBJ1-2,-,TGTGCCAGCAGCCCGGACCGGGACAGGAACTATGGCTACACCTTC,CASSPDRDRNYGYTF
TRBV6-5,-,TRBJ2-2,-,TGTGCCAGCAGTACCGGGATGCCCGGGGAGCTGTTTTTT,CASSTGMPGELFF
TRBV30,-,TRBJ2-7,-,TGTGCCTGGAGTGTAATGGGAGTGGGAGAGCAGTACTTC,CAWSVMGVGEQYF
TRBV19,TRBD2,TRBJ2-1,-,TGTGCCAGTAGTCTTCTAGCGGGCCTAGGCTACAATGAGCAGTTCTTC,CASSLLAGLGYNEQFF
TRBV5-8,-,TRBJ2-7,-,TGTGCCAGCAGCTGGGGGTTGACCGCCGCCTACGAGCAGTACTTC,CASSWGLTAAYEQYF
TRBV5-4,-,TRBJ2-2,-,TGTGCCAGCAGTTCGGACAGGAACACCGGGGAGCTGTTTTTT,CASSSDRNTGELFF
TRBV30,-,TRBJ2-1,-,TGTGCCTGGAGAGCGAAGTACAATGAGCAGTTCTTC,CAWRAKYNEQFF
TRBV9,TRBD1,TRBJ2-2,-,TGTGCCAGCAGGGGACAGGTCAACACCGGGGAGCTGTTTTTT,CASRGQVNTGELFF
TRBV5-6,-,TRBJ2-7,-,TGTGCCAGCAGCTTGCGCCAGGCGCTCTACGAGCAGTACTTC,CASSLRQALYEQYF
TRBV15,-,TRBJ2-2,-,TGTGCCACCGCCGGGGGCTGGAACACCGGGGAGCTGTTTTTT,CATAGGWNTGELFF
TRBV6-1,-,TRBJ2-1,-,TGTGCCAGCAGCTGGGGTGCCTACAATGAGCAGTTCTTC,CASSWGAYNEQFF
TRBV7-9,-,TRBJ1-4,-,TGTGCCAGCAGCTTAGGGGGGAGTGAAAAACTGTTTTTT,CASSLGGSEKLFF
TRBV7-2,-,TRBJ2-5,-,TGTGCCAGCAGCTTAGGGGGGCGGGCAGAGACCCAGTACTTC,CASSLGGRAETQYF
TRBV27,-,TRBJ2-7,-,TGTGCCAGCAGTTTATACGGCTTAGACATTTCCTACGAGCAGTACTTC,CASSLYGLDISYEQYF
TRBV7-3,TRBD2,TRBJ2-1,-,TGTGCCAGCAGCGTACTAGCGGGAAATGAGCAGTTCTTC,CASSVLAGNEQFF
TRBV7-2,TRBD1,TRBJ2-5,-,TGTGCCAGCAGCCGACAGGGGAATCTCCAAGAGACCCAGTACTTC,CASSRQGNLQETQYF
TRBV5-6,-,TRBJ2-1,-,TGTGCCAGCAGCTCCTACGCCTCCGAAGAATACTTCAATGAGCAGTTCTTC,CASSSYASEEYFNEQFF
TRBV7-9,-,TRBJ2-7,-,TGTGCCAGCAGCCTCCAACTAAGCTACGAGCAGTACTTC,CASSLQLSYEQYF
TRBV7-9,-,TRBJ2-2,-,TGTGCCAGCAGCCCAATAACTAGCAACTCCGGGGAGCTGTTTTTT,CASSPITSNSGELFF
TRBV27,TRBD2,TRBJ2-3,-,TGTGCCAGCAGTTTATATCAGCTAGCGGGAGTGTATGATACGCAGTATTTT,CASSLYQLAGVYDTQYF
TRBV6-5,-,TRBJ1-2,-,TGTGCCAGCAGTTATCGCGGTGGTGGGGGCCTCTATGGCTACACCTTC,CASSYRGGGGLYGYTF
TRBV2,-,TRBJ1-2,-,TGTGCCAGCACTTTAGGGGGGGCCTATAGCTATGGCTACACCTTC,CASTLGGAYSYGYTF
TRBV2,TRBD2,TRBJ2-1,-,TGTGCCAGCCAAGCCGGGACTAGCGGATTCAATGAGCAGTTCTTC,CASQAGTSGFNEQFF
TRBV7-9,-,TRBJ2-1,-,TGTGCCAGCAGCTCCTTTCTTAATATGGGACCCCTGCACAATGAGCAGTTCTTC,CASSSFLNMGPLHNEQFF
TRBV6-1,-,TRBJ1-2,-,TGTGCCAGCAGTGACCGGAGTATCCTGGGGTATGGCTACACCTTC,CASSDRSILGYGYTF
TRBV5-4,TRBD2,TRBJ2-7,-,TGTGCCAGCAGCTCGAAGACTAGCGGGGCCCACGAGCAGTACTTC,CASSSKTSGAHEQYF
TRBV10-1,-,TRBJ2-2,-,TGCGCCAGCAGGGAGGTAACGGACACCGGGGAGCTGTTTTTT,CASREVTDTGELFF
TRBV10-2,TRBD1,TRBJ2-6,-,TGCGCCAGCACGGCAGGGGGCGCCTCCGGGGCCAACGTCCTGACTTTC,CASTAGGASGANVLTF
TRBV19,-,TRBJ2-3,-,TGTGCCAGTACCCGAGGACTGAACACAGATACGCAGTATTTT,CASTRGLNTDTQYF
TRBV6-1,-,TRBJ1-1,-,TGTGCCAGCAGTGAAGCGCTTGGGGGGAACACTGAAGCTTTCTTT,CASSEALGGNTEAFF
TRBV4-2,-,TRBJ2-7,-,TGTGCCAGCAGCCACCCAATTAAAGGCGGGCATGGCTCCTACGAGCAGTACTTC,CASSHPIKGGHGSYEQYF
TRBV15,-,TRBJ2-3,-,TGTGCCACCAGCAGAGACTACCAGGACTTGAATACGCAGTATTTT,CATSRDYQDLNTQYF
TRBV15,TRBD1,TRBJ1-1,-,TGTGCCACCAGCGGAGGACAGGGGGCGGTGAACACTGAAGCTTTCTTT,CATSGGQGAVNTEAFF
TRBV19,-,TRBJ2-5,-,TGTGCCAGCAGGAGGGGGAGTTCCCAAGAGACCCAGTACTTC,CASRRGSSQETQYF
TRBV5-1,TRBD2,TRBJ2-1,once,TGCGCCAGCAGCTTGGGACTAGCGGGATACGAGCAGTTCTTC,CASSLGLAGYEQFF
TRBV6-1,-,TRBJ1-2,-,TGTGCCAGCAGTGAAGGTTATATGGGCTATGGCTACACCTTC,CASSEGYMGYGYTF
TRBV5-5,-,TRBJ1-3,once,TGTGCCAGCAGCTTAAGGACGTCCTCTGGAAACACCATATATTTT,CASSLRTSSGNTIYF
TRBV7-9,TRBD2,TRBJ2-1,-,TGTGCCAGCAGCCTTGTAAGCGGGGAGCCCTACAATGAGCAGTTCTTC,CASSLVSGEPYNEQFF
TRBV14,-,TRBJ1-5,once,TGTGCCAGCAGCCAGGGAGTTGGGACTGGGTTTGCTTGTGGGCATTTT,CASSQGVGTGFACGHF
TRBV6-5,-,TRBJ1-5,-,TGTGCCAGCAGTCCCTTGGACCATAGCAATCAGCCCCAGCATTTT,CASSPLDHSNQPQHF
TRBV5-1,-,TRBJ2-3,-,TGCGCCAGCAGCCGTGGGAGGAGCGGAGGGGGGGCAGATACGCAGTATTTT,CASSRGRSGGGADTQYF
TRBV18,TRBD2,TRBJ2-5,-,TGTGCCAGCTCACCAGGGACTAGCGGCCAAGAGACCCAGTACTTC,CASSPGTSGQETQYF
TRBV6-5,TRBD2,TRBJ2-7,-,TGTGCCAGCAGTTACTCGAGTACGGGAGGGCCACGGGAGCAGTACTTC,CASSYSSTGGPREQYF
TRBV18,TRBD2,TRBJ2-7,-,TGTGCCAGCTCACCGCCCTCCAGCGGGGGGTACGAGCAGTACTTC,CASSPPSSGGYEQYF
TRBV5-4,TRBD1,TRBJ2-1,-,TGTGCCAGCAGCTGGGGGACAGTGAGCTCCTACAATGAGCAGTTCTTC,CASSWGTVSSYNEQFF
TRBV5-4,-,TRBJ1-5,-,TGTGCCAGCAGCTTGGTGCCGGGGGGCGACCAGCCCCAGCATTTT,CASSLVPGGDQPQHF
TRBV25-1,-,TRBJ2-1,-,TGTGCCGCGCAAGGCTTTGTTGCGGGGACGTTCTTC,CAAQGFVAGTFF
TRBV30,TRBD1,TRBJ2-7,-,TGTGCCTGGAGTCAAGCGGACAGGGAGATTCCCTACGAGCAGTACTTC,CAWSQADREIPYEQYF
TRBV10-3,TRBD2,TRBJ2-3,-,TGTGCCATCAGTGATCCAGTAGCGGGAGGCACCACAGATACGCAGTATTTT,CAISDPVAGGTTDTQYF
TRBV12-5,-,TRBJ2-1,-,TGTGCTAGTGGTTTGGGCCAGATTAACTACAATGAGCAGTTCTTC,CASGLGQINYNEQFF
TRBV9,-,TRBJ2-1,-,TGTGCCAGCAGCGTAGATGGTAGGGGGAATGAGCAGTTCTTC,CASSVDGRGNEQFF
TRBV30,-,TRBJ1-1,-,TGTGCCTGGAGTGTGTTGGCGGACACTGAAGCTTTCTTT,CAWSVLADTEAFF
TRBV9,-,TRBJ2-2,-,TGTGCCAGCAGCCACCAGACGAATACCGGGGAGCTGTTTTTT,CASSHQTNTGELFF
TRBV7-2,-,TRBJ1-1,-,TGTGCCAGCAGCTTAGGCGGTGTGGGTGGTGAAGCTTTCTTT,CASSLGGVGGEAFF
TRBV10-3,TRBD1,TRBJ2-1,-,TGTGCCATCAGAGACGCCGGGACAGGCAATGAGCAGTTCTTC,CAIRDAGTGNEQFF
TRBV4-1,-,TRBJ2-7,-,TGCGCCAGCAGCCAAGGGGGCGGGGACCCCTACGAGCAGTACTTC,CASSQGGGDPYEQYF
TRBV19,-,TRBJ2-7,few,TGTGCCAGTAGTGTCCGGGAGTCACCCTACGAGCAGTACTTC,CASSVRESPYEQYF